Listed below are T cell receptor beta chains from one sample, sequenced in a study of control samples from healthy donors and cancer patients. Data came from immunoSEQ multiplex PCR; TCRdb stores just in-frame clones and leaves some out. Of under 200,000 clones listed, 85% to 95% were seen once; the top ten hold 8.5%. Sequencing used blood. Receptors originate from a woman aged 40-49 years in good health. CDR3s include the opening cysteine and the closing phenylalanine or tryptophan. Fields, in order: CDR3 length, D gene, V gene, J gene, clone size, CDR3 DNA, CDR3 protein. D genes are given only for firm matches. Clone size is shown for a subset of rows, as once, few, many or a class of expanded clone.

len: 13
d_gene: .
v_gene: TRBV6-2/TRBV6-3
j_gene: TRBJ1-2
abundance: .
CDR3nt: TGTGCCAGCAGTTACCCCGGGCCCTATGGCTACACCTTC
CDR3aa: CASSYPGPYGYTF

len: 14
d_gene: .
v_gene: TRBV5-8
j_gene: TRBJ2-7
abundance: .
CDR3nt: TGTGCCAGCAGCTGGGATCTAAGCTCCTACGAGCAGTACTTC
CDR3aa: CASSWDLSSYEQYF

len: 16
d_gene: TRBD2
v_gene: TRBV29-1
j_gene: TRBJ2-1
abundance: .
CDR3nt: TGCAGCGTTGAAGGTACTAGCGGGAGTGCATACAATGAGCAGTTCTTC
CDR3aa: CSVEGTSGSAYNEQFF

len: 17
d_gene: .
v_gene: TRBV7-9
j_gene: TRBJ1-6
abundance: .
CDR3nt: TGTGCCAGCATCGCAGGATCGGGGACACCCTATAATTCACCCCTCCACTTT
CDR3aa: CASIAGSGTPYNSPLHF

len: 10
d_gene: .
v_gene: TRBV28
j_gene: TRBJ2-3
abundance: .
CDR3nt: TGTGCCAGGACAACAGATACGCAGTATTTT
CDR3aa: CARTTDTQYF

len: 18
d_gene: TRBD2
v_gene: TRBV7-2
j_gene: TRBJ2-3
abundance: .
CDR3nt: TGTGCCAGCAGCTTAGTGGGACTAGCGGGGACAAGCACAGATACGCAGTATTTT
CDR3aa: CASSLVGLAGTSTDTQYF

len: 15
d_gene: .
v_gene: TRBV24-1
j_gene: TRBJ1-5
abundance: once
CDR3nt: TGTGCCACCAGTGATTTGAGGTCAGTCGGCCAGCCCCAGCATTTT
CDR3aa: CATSDLRSVGQPQHF

len: 13
d_gene: TRBD1
v_gene: TRBV5-6
j_gene: TRBJ1-2
abundance: .
CDR3nt: TGTGCCAGCAGGGCTGACAGGGATTATGGCTACACCTTC
CDR3aa: CASRADRDYGYTF

len: 14
d_gene: .
v_gene: TRBV10-3
j_gene: TRBJ1-1
abundance: .
CDR3nt: TGTGCCACCAGGGGTGGGGATGAGGGCACTGAAGCTTTCTTT
CDR3aa: CATRGGDEGTEAFF

len: 14
d_gene: .
v_gene: TRBV7-2
j_gene: TRBJ2-5
abundance: .
CDR3nt: TGTGCCAGCAGCTTAATTCTTACTATTTATGCCCAGTACTTC
CDR3aa: CASSLILTIYAQYF

len: 14
d_gene: .
v_gene: TRBV3-1/TRBV3-2
j_gene: TRBJ1-2
abundance: .
CDR3nt: TGTGCCAGCAGCCAAGTACGGGCCCACTATGGCTACACCTTC
CDR3aa: CASSQVRAHYGYTF

len: 18
d_gene: TRBD1
v_gene: TRBV4-3
j_gene: TRBJ2-3
abundance: .
CDR3nt: TGCGCCAGCAGCCAAGATCGGGGAAGACAGGGGACAACAGATACGCAGTATTTT
CDR3aa: CASSQDRGRQGTTDTQYF

len: 14
d_gene: TRBD1
v_gene: TRBV5-6
j_gene: TRBJ1-4
abundance: .
CDR3nt: TGTGCCAGTAGCCCCGGACAGGGGAGGGAAAAACTGTTTTTT
CDR3aa: CASSPGQGREKLFF

len: 11
d_gene: .
v_gene: TRBV20-1
j_gene: TRBJ2-1
abundance: .
CDR3nt: TGCAGTGCCTTAGACAGGCATGAGCAGTTCTTC
CDR3aa: CSALDRHEQFF

len: 13
d_gene: .
v_gene: TRBV6-6
j_gene: TRBJ1-5
abundance: .
CDR3nt: TGTGCCAGCAACCCCCGACTGGATCAGCCCCAGCATTTT
CDR3aa: CASNPRLDQPQHF

len: 15
d_gene: TRBD2
v_gene: TRBV5-1
j_gene: TRBJ2-5
abundance: .
CDR3nt: TGCGCCAGCAGCCCGGAAGCGGGGTACCAAGAGACCCAGTACTTC
CDR3aa: CASSPEAGYQETQYF

len: 16
d_gene: TRBD1
v_gene: TRBV6-2/TRBV6-3
j_gene: TRBJ1-3
abundance: .
CDR3nt: TGTGCCAGCAGTGCTTCGTCTTACAGGGGCAGAAACACCATATATTTT
CDR3aa: CASSASSYRGRNTIYF

len: 15
d_gene: .
v_gene: TRBV6-2/TRBV6-3
j_gene: TRBJ1-5
abundance: .
CDR3nt: TGTGCCAGCAGTTACTCCCGAAGGACCAATCAGCCCCAGCATTTT
CDR3aa: CASSYSRRTNQPQHF

len: 13
d_gene: .
v_gene: TRBV4-3
j_gene: TRBJ2-7
abundance: .
CDR3nt: TGCGCCAGCAGCCAAGTCAGGGTCAGCGAGCAGTACTTC
CDR3aa: CASSQVRVSEQYF

len: 15
d_gene: .
v_gene: TRBV11-2
j_gene: TRBJ1-4
abundance: .
CDR3nt: TGTGCCAGCAGCTTCGAGGGGCTCCCCGAGGAAAAACTGTTTTTT
CDR3aa: CASSFEGLPEEKLFF

len: 14
d_gene: .
v_gene: TRBV7-2
j_gene: TRBJ2-6
abundance: .
CDR3nt: TGTGCCAGCAGCCCCTCGTCTGGGGCCAACGTCCTGACTTTC
CDR3aa: CASSPSSGANVLTF

len: 15
d_gene: TRBD1
v_gene: TRBV2
j_gene: TRBJ1-4
abundance: .
CDR3nt: TGTGCCAGCAGTCTCCGGACAGGAACTAATGAAAAACTGTTTTTT
CDR3aa: CASSLRTGTNEKLFF

len: 13
d_gene: .
v_gene: TRBV5-4
j_gene: TRBJ1-2
abundance: .
CDR3nt: TGTGCCAGCAGCGCCGACAGAAACTATGGCTACACCTTC
CDR3aa: CASSADRNYGYTF

len: 14
d_gene: .
v_gene: TRBV19
j_gene: TRBJ1-5
abundance: .
CDR3nt: TGTGCCAGTAGTATCGACACAGACCCTCAGCCCCAGCATTTT
CDR3aa: CASSIDTDPQPQHF

len: 14
d_gene: TRBD1
v_gene: TRBV2
j_gene: TRBJ1-5
abundance: .
CDR3nt: TGTGCCAGCACCACAGGGGGCGCGTTTCAGCCCCAGCATTTT
CDR3aa: CASTTGGAFQPQHF

len: 15
d_gene: .
v_gene: TRBV4-3
j_gene: TRBJ1-6
abundance: .
CDR3nt: TGCGCCAGCAGCCAAGATCGGGGCCCCAGGTCACCCCTCCACTTT
CDR3aa: CASSQDRGPRSPLHF

len: 15
d_gene: .
v_gene: TRBV7-6
j_gene: TRBJ1-1
abundance: .
CDR3nt: TGTGCCAGCAGCTTAAAAGGACAAGGGAGCCCTGAAGCTTTCTTT
CDR3aa: CASSLKGQGSPEAFF

len: 13
d_gene: .
v_gene: TRBV6-5
j_gene: TRBJ2-7
abundance: .
CDR3nt: TGTGCCAGCAGTTACGGTATAGCGGAGGAGCAGTACTTC
CDR3aa: CASSYGIAEEQYF

len: 14
d_gene: .
v_gene: TRBV6-5
j_gene: TRBJ1-1
abundance: once
CDR3nt: TGTGCCAGCAGTTATCGGCGGGGGTTCACTGAAGCTTTCTTT
CDR3aa: CASSYRRGFTEAFF

len: 16
d_gene: TRBD1
v_gene: TRBV10-3
j_gene: TRBJ2-3
abundance: .
CDR3nt: TGTGCCATCAGTGGACAGGGAATAATTAGCACAGATACGCAGTATTTT
CDR3aa: CAISGQGIISTDTQYF

len: 15
d_gene: .
v_gene: TRBV19
j_gene: TRBJ2-2
abundance: .
CDR3nt: TGTGCCAGTTCCCGAGAGGGACACAACACCGGGGAGCTGTTTTTT
CDR3aa: CASSREGHNTGELFF

len: 13
d_gene: .
v_gene: TRBV6-5
j_gene: TRBJ1-1
abundance: .
CDR3nt: TGTGCCAGCAGTTACGGAATGAACACTGAAGCTTTCTTT
CDR3aa: CASSYGMNTEAFF

len: 11
d_gene: .
v_gene: TRBV7-2
j_gene: TRBJ2-1
abundance: .
CDR3nt: TGTGCCAGCAGCGTCACCATTGAGCAGTTCTTC
CDR3aa: CASSVTIEQFF

len: 13
d_gene: .
v_gene: TRBV7-2
j_gene: TRBJ2-3
abundance: .
CDR3nt: TGTGCCAGCAGCTTAATGCCGGGTGATACGCAGTATTTT
CDR3aa: CASSLMPGDTQYF

len: 15
d_gene: TRBD1
v_gene: TRBV3-1/TRBV3-2
j_gene: TRBJ1-2
abundance: .
CDR3nt: TGTGCCAGCAGCCAGCCGACAGGGACCAACTATGGCTACACCTTC
CDR3aa: CASSQPTGTNYGYTF

len: 16
d_gene: .
v_gene: TRBV5-6
j_gene: TRBJ1-4
abundance: .
CDR3nt: TGTGCCAGCAGCTCACTCAGGGTGCGGTCTAATGAAAAACTGTTTTTT
CDR3aa: CASSSLRVRSNEKLFF

len: 14
d_gene: TRBD2
v_gene: TRBV9
j_gene: TRBJ2-3
abundance: .
CDR3nt: TGTGCCAGCAGCTCAGCGGGAGGAGGAGATACGCAGTATTTT
CDR3aa: CASSSAGGGDTQYF

len: 14
d_gene: .
v_gene: TRBV13
j_gene: TRBJ2-7
abundance: .
CDR3nt: TGTGCCAGCAGCGCCTCAGGGGTCGCGTACGAGCAGTACTTC
CDR3aa: CASSASGVAYEQYF

len: 12
d_gene: .
v_gene: TRBV27
j_gene: TRBJ1-5
abundance: few
CDR3nt: TGTGCCAGCAGTTTACTGAATCAGCCCCAGCATTTT
CDR3aa: CASSLLNQPQHF

len: 13
d_gene: .
v_gene: TRBV7-2
j_gene: TRBJ2-1
abundance: .
CDR3nt: TGTGCCAGCAGCCAACGAGGCCTAAATGAGCAGTTCTTC
CDR3aa: CASSQRGLNEQFF

len: 13
d_gene: .
v_gene: TRBV19
j_gene: TRBJ1-2
abundance: .
CDR3nt: TGTGCCAGTAGTATAGGAACTGTCAGCGGCTACACCTTC
CDR3aa: CASSIGTVSGYTF

len: 16
d_gene: TRBD2
v_gene: TRBV15
j_gene: TRBJ2-4
abundance: .
CDR3nt: TGTGCCACCAGGGATCTAGCGGGAGAGGCCAAAAACATTCAGTACTTC
CDR3aa: CATRDLAGEAKNIQYF

len: 17
d_gene: .
v_gene: TRBV14
j_gene: TRBJ2-1
abundance: .
CDR3nt: TGTGCCAGCAGCCAAGGGCAGGACCCCTACGCCTACAATGAGCAGTTCTTC
CDR3aa: CASSQGQDPYAYNEQFF

len: 15
d_gene: .
v_gene: TRBV14
j_gene: TRBJ1-4
abundance: once
CDR3nt: TGTGCCAGCAGCCAAGAGGCAGCAACTAATGAAAAACTGTTTTTT
CDR3aa: CASSQEAATNEKLFF

len: 14
d_gene: .
v_gene: TRBV4-3
j_gene: TRBJ1-2
abundance: .
CDR3nt: TGCGCCAGCAGCCTGAGGGGAGGTGACTATGGCTACACCTTC
CDR3aa: CASSLRGGDYGYTF

len: 16
d_gene: .
v_gene: TRBV27
j_gene: TRBJ2-7
abundance: .
CDR3nt: TGTGCCAGCAGTTTATCCCGAGCACCAAGCTCCTACGAGCAGTACTTC
CDR3aa: CASSLSRAPSSYEQYF

len: 16
d_gene: TRBD1
v_gene: TRBV5-1
j_gene: TRBJ2-7
abundance: .
CDR3nt: TGCGCCAGCAGTCTTGACCGCCCGGGACAGGGCCACGAGCAGTACTTC
CDR3aa: CASSLDRPGQGHEQYF

len: 15
d_gene: .
v_gene: TRBV7-2
j_gene: TRBJ1-3
abundance: .
CDR3nt: TGTGCCAGCAGCTCCAATTTAGGCGGGAGAAACACCATATATTTT
CDR3aa: CASSSNLGGRNTIYF

len: 14
d_gene: .
v_gene: TRBV10-3
j_gene: TRBJ1-1
abundance: once
CDR3nt: TGTGCCATCCAGATAGACAACCGGGGCACTGAAGCTTTCTTT
CDR3aa: CAIQIDNRGTEAFF

len: 15
d_gene: .
v_gene: TRBV4-3
j_gene: TRBJ1-1
abundance: .
CDR3nt: TGCGCCAGCAGCCAAGATGTGCGGGTTGTGACTGAAGCTTTCTTT
CDR3aa: CASSQDVRVVTEAFF

len: 15
d_gene: .
v_gene: TRBV7-2
j_gene: TRBJ2-5
abundance: .
CDR3nt: TGTGCCAGCAGCTTAGGAGGGATTTCAGGAGAGACCCAGTACTTC
CDR3aa: CASSLGGISGETQYF

len: 17
d_gene: .
v_gene: TRBV4-2
j_gene: TRBJ1-1
abundance: .
CDR3nt: TGTGCCAGCAGCCAAGGTGCCGCGGGGAGAGTGAACACTGAAGCTTTCTTT
CDR3aa: CASSQGAAGRVNTEAFF

len: 15
d_gene: .
v_gene: TRBV25-1
j_gene: TRBJ1-2
abundance: .
CDR3nt: TGTGCCAGCAGTGAATATAGGGGGTCTCGCTATGGCTACACCTTC
CDR3aa: CASSEYRGSRYGYTF

len: 12
d_gene: TRBD1
v_gene: TRBV6-2/TRBV6-3
j_gene: TRBJ1-1
abundance: .
CDR3nt: TGTGCCAGCAGCCAGGGACAGCCTGAAGCTTTCTTT
CDR3aa: CASSQGQPEAFF

len: 13
d_gene: .
v_gene: TRBV12-3/TRBV12-4
j_gene: TRBJ1-5
abundance: .
CDR3nt: TGTGCCAGCAGTAATCTCCGGGATCAGCCCCAGCATTTT
CDR3aa: CASSNLRDQPQHF